This T cell receptor beta chain derives from a study of cytomegalovirus exposure and HLA in healthy donors. Across the whole study: Approximately 200 million T cells yielded 110 million or so unique TCR beta sequences in earlier analysis.

PCR amplification relied on 60 Vbeta primers (plus 13 Jbeta primers). The method was immunoSEQ multiplex PCR; TCRdb's version includes in-frame clones alone and lacks a portion of them. The sample yields about 170,000 clones, 80% to 90% seen once. Trimming removed 0 bases at V and 6 bases at J, with 6 bases between. This CDR3 is 13 amino acids long. The germline V gene has CDR1 LNHDA and CDR2 SQIVND (reference sequence). All donors participated as healthy donors of bone marrow. The rearrangement uses TRBV19 and TRBJ2-4; D perhaps matches TRBD2 (5 bases). The sequencing input was PBMCs. The receptor's source is a man between 25 and 39 years old in good health and CMV-seropositive. As DNA, the CDR3 is TGTGCCAGTAGTATAGATGGGAGAAACATTCAGTACTTC. This codes for CASSIDGRNIQYF. The full variable domain, with the rest looked up from reference TRBV19 and TRBJ2-4, is DGGITQSPKYLFRKEGQNVTLSCEQNLNHDAMYWYRQDPGQGLRLIYYSQIVNDFQKGDIAEGYSVSREKKESFPLTVTSAQKNPTAFYLCASSIDGRNIQYFGAGTRLSVL.